This TCR beta chain was sequenced for a study of cytomegalovirus exposure and HLA in healthy donors. Study-wide results and caveats: A classifier reportedly called cytomegalovirus status with high sensitivity and specificity. According to a later analysis, TCR clusters from the first cohort tended to co-occur in the 120 or so validation repertoires. Three CMV-associated chains were confirmed in vitro to be specific for CMV antigens. Most observed TCR sequences were rare, whereas some public TCRs were detected in many donors.

In the case of this clone: Its matching antigen is unknown.

The assay was immunoSEQ multiplex PCR, and TCRdb's table has in-frame clones only and misses some. The sample includes 100,000 to 150,000 clones, approximately 89% of them seen just once. CDR1 is MNHEY, CDR2 SMNVEV, per germline (reference sequence). The CDR3 contains 15 residues. Germline trimming cut 2 bases from V and 6 bases from J; bases unmatched to any gene: 4. V and J are TRBV27 and TRBJ2-1, with TRBD2 matching over 10 bases. The sequence derives from a woman in her late teens or twenties in good health and CMV-seronegative. Sequenced sample: PBMCs. CDR3 protein: CASSLGTSDLNEQFF. For the CDR3, the DNA is TGTGCCAGCAGTTTAGGGACTAGCGACCTCAATGAGCAGTTCTTC.